This T cell receptor (beta chain) originates from a study of multiple sclerosis patients with progressive multifocal leukoencephalopathy. Stated time point: about a year of natalizumab therapy. On this clone: Its antigen is as yet unknown.

TCRdb keeps only in-frame clones here, not all; method: immunoSEQ multiplex PCR. The sample carries about 25,000 clones, 75% to 95% recorded once. General study points: No common TRBV or TRBJ usage or pairing appeared at PML. Expanded clones at PML onset predated and persisted through natalizumab therapy. Findings may reflect JC virus infection or just general immunocompromise.

Trimming removed 6 bases from V and 7 bases from J; junction bases left unmatched: 8. This CDR3 contains 15 residues. Germline V gene sequence: CDR1 MNHNY, CDR2 SVGAGI (reference sequence). The chain links TRBV6-6 to TRBJ2-7, with 14 bases matching TRBD2. This TCR was sampled from a man aged 25-45 years with multiple sclerosis. This specimen consisted of PBMCs, obtained from a patient treated with natalizumab. The CDR3 loop reads CASSGTSGRLGEQYF. CDR3 bases: TGTGCCAGCAGCGGGACTAGCGGGAGATTGGGGGAGCAGTACTTC.